This TCR beta chain was recovered during a study of T cell clones after liver transplantation. V was shortened by 7 bases and J by 7 bases, with 20 bases between the two germline ends. In germline, CDR1 is MDHEN, CDR2 SYDVKM. The CDR3 consists of 14 residues. TCRdb's table, derived via immunoSEQ multiplex PCR, lists solely in-frame clones and lacks some. Among about 70,000 clones, over 70% were seen once, and the ten largest hold 0.79%. The TCR was taken from a human patient who received a liver transplant. Some T cells may be supplied by the graft donor. The chain is built from TRBV28 and TRBJ2-7; perhaps TRBD2 as D (5 bases). The source material was CD4+ T cells from blood, sampled 12 months after liver transplant. The CDR3 nucleotides are TGTGCCAGCAAACGCGAACGGAAAGGCGGGGAGCAGTACTTC. Residues: CASKRERKGGEQYF.